These 27 T cell receptor beta chains were sequenced from one sample in a study of blood T cell repertoires in COVID-19. Clones were sequenced by immunoSEQ multiplex PCR, and TCRdb holds only the in-frame ones, with some missing. The sample holds 200,000 or so clones, almost 90% seen once. Sequenced sample: peripheral blood. The source is a woman aged 55-70 years with acute or convalescent COVID-19.

This clone was counted a single time. V gene TRBV3-1 (or the pseudogene TRBV3-2) combines with J gene TRBJ2-1, with 12 bases aligning to TRBD2. The length of the CDR3 is 17 residues. V was clipped by 1 base and J by 9 bases; unmatched bases: 10. The germline V gene encodes CDR1 LGHDT and CDR2 YNNKEL (reference sequence). CDR3 DNA sequence: TGTGCCAGCAGCCAAGCTCCCCTAGCGGGGGGGCCAACTGAGCAGTTCTTC. Encoded protein: CASSQAPLAGGPTEQFF.

The V and J genes are TRBV6-1 and TRBJ2-1; tentatively, D is TRBD1 (6 bases). Trimming pared 4 bases from V and 2 bases from J, leaving 15 bases between. From germline, CDR1 is MNHNS and CDR2 SASEGT. There are 16 residues in the CDR3. CDR3: CASSGRRGSAYNEQFF. The DNA for the CDR3 is TGTGCCAGCAGTGGTCGTAGGGGGAGTGCCTACAATGAGCAGTTCTTC.

The J gene is TRBJ1-1, the V gene TRBV7-3; possible D gene TRBD1, 5 bases. Per germline, CDR1 SGHTA and CDR2 FQGTGA. The CDR3 is made up of 15 amino acids. V was cut by 1 base and J by 3 bases, with 12 bases left in between. For the CDR3, the DNA is TGTGCCAGCAGCTTAATGGGGCGCGGGGACACTGAAGCTTTCTTT. Translating it yields CASSLMGRGDTEAFF.

The CDR3 coding sequence is TGTGCCAGCAGCGAACCCGGGACAGGGAAATATGGCTACACCTTC. Its protein product is CASSEPGTGKYGYTF. The genes are TRBV9 and TRBJ1-2, with 9 nucleotides matching TRBD1. CDR1 and CDR2 from the germline V gene are SGDLS and YYNGEE. After removal of 3 bases from V and 5 bases from J, the junction contained 8 bases not matched to a gene. The CDR3 is made up of 15 amino acids.

The V and J genes are TRBV2 and TRBJ1-5; the match to TRBD1 covers 9 bases. Germline CDR1 and CDR2: SNHLY and FYNNEI. The trim removed 4 bases at V and 6 bases at J, leaving 7 bases unmatched. There are 15 residues in the CDR3. This chain's CDR3 is CASSGGTGKIQPQHF. CDR3 nucleotide sequence: TGTGCCAGCAGTGGCGGGACAGGGAAGATTCAGCCCCAGCATTTT.

The chain joins TRBV7-2 to TRBJ2-6, with 7 bases that match TRBD2. The junction had 8 bases not matched to a gene; V was cut back by 1 base and J by 2 bases. The CDR3 totals 18 residues. Looked up from germline, CDR1 is SGHTA and CDR2 is FQGNSA. The CDR3 coding sequence is TGTGCCAGCAGCTTAGTAGGCTCGGGGGGAACTGGGGCCAACGTCCTGACTTTC. Residues: CASSLVGSGGTGANVLTF.

V gene TRBV30 combines with J gene TRBJ1-1; D ambiguous. The CDR3 is 14 residues long. The V end was cut by 2 bases, the J end by 7 bases, with 17 bases between. The germline V gene has CDR1 GTSNPN and CDR2 SVGIG (reference sequence). This CDR3 reads CAWSYSRRSFEAFF. As DNA, the CDR3 is TGTGCCTGGAGTTACTCCAGAAGGAGCTTTGAAGCTTTCTTT.

J is TRBJ1-1 and V is TRBV19; D is undetermined. V was pared by 7 bases and J by 1 base, with 10 bases between. The CDR3 has 13 amino acids. Germline CDR1 reads LNHDA; CDR2 reads SQIVND (reference sequence). The CDR3 reads CASKSAENTEAFF. The CDR3 DNA reads as TGTGCCAGTAAATCCGCAGAGAACACTGAAGCTTTCTTT. The full variable domain, in which reference TRBV19 and TRBJ1-1 provide the parts outside the CDR3, is DGGITQSPKYLFRKEGQNVTLSCEQNLNHDAMYWYRQDPGQGLRLIYYSQIVNDFQKGDIAEGYSVSREKKESFPLTVTSAQKNPTAFYLCASKSAENTEAFFGQGTRLTVV.

This rearrangement joins TRBV19 to TRBJ1-5, with TRBD1 matching over 7 bases. The J segment lost 5 bases and the V segment lost 6 bases, leaving 4 bases of the junction unmatched. CDR1 is LNHDA, CDR2 SQIVND, per germline (reference sequence). CDR3 length: 13 amino acids. The CDR3 reads CASRGTAYQPQHF. For the CDR3, the DNA is TGTGCCAGTAGAGGGACAGCCTATCAGCCCCAGCATTTT.

This clone appeared once. V and J are TRBV19 and TRBJ1-3; TRBD1 agrees at 8 bases. Germline lookup yields CDR1 LNHDA and CDR2 SQIVND (reference sequence). J gave up 6 bases and V 6 bases, and 7 bases lay outside the gene matches. This CDR3 has 14 amino acids. CDR3 nucleotides: TGTGCCAGTAGCCTCGGACAGGGACCAAACACCATATATTTT. It codes for CASSLGQGPNTIYF.

DNA of the CDR3: TGTGCCAGCAGTTACTCGTCCATGGGCGGGTATGGCTACACCTTC. Protein product: CASSYSSMGGYGYTF. V is TRBV6-5 and J is TRBJ1-2; D unclear. V was trimmed by 0 bases and J by 5 bases, leaving 13 bases between them. Germline V gene data show CDR1 as MNHEY and CDR2 as SVGAGI. The CDR3 length is 15 residues.

The chain employs TRBV5-1 and TRBJ1-1; 7 bases agree with TRBD1. The CDR3 is 12 residues long. With V trimmed by 4 bases and J by 11 bases, 8 bases remained unmatched. Germline CDR1 reads SGHRS; CDR2 reads YFSETQ. CDR3 residues: CASSPGQVGAFF. The CDR3 coding sequence is TGCGCCAGCAGCCCTGGACAGGTTGGGGCTTTCTTT.

The chain couples TRBV9 to TRBJ1-6; 7 bases are shared with TRBD1. Germline V gene sequence: CDR1 SGDLS, CDR2 YYNGEE. V lost 3 bases to trimming and J lost 9 bases; unmatched junction nucleotides: 9. The CDR3 covers 15 residues. The CDR3 loop reads CASSEQTGTASPLHF. DNA for the CDR3: TGTGCCAGCAGCGAACAGACAGGGACTGCTTCACCCCTCCACTTT. Supplemented by reference TRBV9 and TRBJ1-6, the full variable domain reads DSGVTQTPKHLITATGQRVTLRCSPRSGDLSVYWYQQSLDQGLQFLIQYYNGEERAKGNILERFSAQQFPDLHSELNLSSLELGDSALYFCASSEQTGTASPLHFGNGTRLTVT.

This clone was seen only a few times. CDR3 amino acids: CASSDDSRYGYTF. The CDR3 DNA reads as TGTGCCAGCAGTGATGACAGTCGTTATGGCTACACCTTC. The chain couples TRBV2 to TRBJ1-2, with a weak D call TRBD1 (5 bases). Trimming shortened V by 3 bases and J by 5 bases, and 10 bases separated the two germline ends. The germline V gene has CDR1 SNHLY and CDR2 FYNNEI. The CDR3 contains 13 residues.

CDR3 DNA sequence: TGCGCCAGCAGCCAAAATCCATCGGTGGGAGGGCGGGAGACCCAGTACTTC. It is translated as CASSQNPSVGGRETQYF. J is TRBJ2-5 and V is TRBV4-1, with 7 nucleotides matching TRBD2. CDR1 and CDR2 (germline): MGHRA, YSYEKL. Trimming at V came to 2 bases and at J to 5 bases, leaving 14 bases not matched to a gene. This CDR3 spans 17 amino acids.

On this clone: This specimen includes other DNA sequences encoding the same CDR3. The V and J genes are TRBV19 and TRBJ2-5; possible D gene TRBD1, 5 bases. Germline V gives CDR1 LNHDA, CDR2 SQIVND (reference sequence). The CDR3 sequence is 15 residues long. V lost 3 bases to trimming and J lost 1 base, with 12 bases between them. The CDR3 is CASSISGRGQETQYF. The CDR3 region has the DNA TGTGCCAGTAGTATTTCCGGAAGGGGCCAAGAGACCCAGTACTTC. Together with reference TRBV19 and TRBJ2-5, the CDR3 gives the full variable domain: DGGITQSPKYLFRKEGQNVTLSCEQNLNHDAMYWYRQDPGQGLRLIYYSQIVNDFQKGDIAEGYSVSREKKESFPLTVTSAQKNPTAFYLCASSISGRGQETQYFGPGTRLLVL.

This clone was seen a handful of times. This chain joins TRBV7-2 and TRBJ2-3; D uncertain. Trimming took off 6 bases at V and 4 bases at J, with 20 bases between the two ends. Germline V gene data show CDR1 as SGHTA and CDR2 as FQGNSA. The length of the CDR3 is 16 residues. CDR3 bases: TGTGCCAGCAGTCCAGATTCCCTGCGGCCCGCAGATACGCAGTATTTT. Its translation is CASSPDSLRPADTQYF.

The V gene is TRBV9, the J gene TRBJ2-3, with 9 bases lining up with TRBD2. V lost 4 bases and J lost 6; bases outside the gene matches: 15. This CDR3 comprises 17 residues. Germline V gives CDR1 SGDLS, CDR2 YYNGEE. The CDR3 sequence is CASSPKRGGRAIDTQYF. CDR3 DNA: TGTGCCAGCAGCCCCAAGCGCGGCGGGAGGGCCATCGATACGCAGTATTTT.

This chain links TRBV10-2 with TRBJ2-3, with 10 bases aligning to TRBD2. Trimming cost V 5 bases and J 0 bases; bases outside gene matches: 5. Germline-derived CDR1 and CDR2 are WSHSY and SAAADI. This CDR3 contains 16 residues. CDR3 DNA sequence: TGCGCCAGCAGTCTTACTAGCGGGATAAGCACAGATACGCAGTATTTT. Translation gives CASSLTSGISTDTQYF.

V and J are TRBV11-2 and TRBJ2-1, with 8 bases that match TRBD2. V dropped 4 bases and J dropped 8; count of bases not matched to a gene: 10. The CDR3 is 15 residues long. Germline V lookup: CDR1 SGHAT, CDR2 FQNNGV. CDR3 protein: CASSWAGLVSDEQFF. The DNA of the CDR3 is TGTGCCAGCAGCTGGGCGGGACTAGTTTCCGATGAGCAGTTCTTC.

The chain uses TRBV6-5 and TRBJ1-2; D is ambiguous. Germline V lookup: CDR1 MNHEY, CDR2 SVGAGI. The V gene lost 6 bases and the J gene lost 6 bases, with 14 bases spanning the gap. This CDR3 is built from 13 residues. CDR3 bases: TGTGCCAGCAGATCAGACGGGTGGAATGGCTACACCTTC. Protein product: CASRSDGWNGYTF.

This chain connects TRBV28 to TRBJ2-1; 7 bases agree with TRBD2. Looked up from germline, CDR1 is MDHEN and CDR2 is SYDVKM. Trimming took 6 bases from V and 3 from J; bases not matched to a gene: 8. This CDR3 region has 15 residues. The CDR3 protein is CASRGGTGGYNEQFF. The CDR3 nucleotides read TGTGCCAGCAGGGGGGGGACGGGAGGCTACAATGAGCAGTTCTTC.

The chain has TRBV7-9 and TRBJ2-7, with D perhaps matching TRBD2 (5 bases). The CDR3 totals 12 residues. Germline V gives CDR1 SEHNR, CDR2 FQNEAQ (reference sequence). V was clipped by 6 bases and J by 6 bases, with 12 bases between them. CDR3 amino acids: CASRPPSSEQYF. CDR3 nucleotide sequence: TGTGCCAGCAGGCCTCCTAGCTCCGAGCAGTACTTC. The full variable domain, in which reference TRBV7-9 and TRBJ2-7 provide the parts outside the CDR3, is DTGVSQNPRHKITKRGQNVTFRCDPISEHNRLYWYRQTLGQGPEFLTYFQNEAQLEKSRLLSDRFSAERPKGSFSTLEIQRTEQGDSAMYLCASRPPSSEQYFGPGTRLTVT.

The chain recombines TRBV12-5 with TRBJ1-2; TRBD1 matches 7 bases. The ends lost 5 bases at V and 4 bases at J; junction bases unmatched: 7. This CDR3 spans 14 amino acids. Germline CDR1 and CDR2: LGHNT and FRNRAP. The CDR3 loop is CASGAEGGVYGYTF. CDR3 bases: TGTGCTAGTGGTGCTGAAGGGGGCGTCTATGGCTACACCTTC.

The chain has TRBV29-1 and TRBJ2-2, with a possible D match to TRBD1 (5 bases). CDR3 length: 13 residues. In germline, CDR1 is SQVTM, CDR2 ANQGSEA. Trimming shortened V by 5 bases and J by 2 bases, and 9 bases separated the two germline ends. CDR3 nucleotides: TGCAGCGTTCGACAGAGTAACACCGGGGAGCTGTTTTTT. As protein: CSVRQSNTGELFF.

The chain couples TRBV11-3 to TRBJ2-1, with 8 bases fitting TRBD1. Germline V lookup: CDR1 SGHNT, CDR2 YENEEA. Trimming at V came to 5 bases and at J to 9 bases, leaving 12 bases not matched to a gene. The CDR3 is 15 residues long. The CDR3 DNA reads TGTGCCAGCAGCCCCGGACAGGGTAGATACGGTGAGCAGTTCTTC. It specifies CASSPGQGRYGEQFF.

V gene TRBV30 combines with J gene TRBJ2-5, with 10 bases that match TRBD1. The ends lost 2 bases at V and 2 bases at J; junction bases unmatched: 2. Germline V gene data show CDR1 as GTSNPN and CDR2 as SVGIG (reference sequence). The CDR3 consists of 14 residues. This CDR3 reads CAWSQDRGQETQYF. CDR3 sequence (DNA): TGTGCCTGGAGTCAGGACAGGGGGCAAGAGACCCAGTACTTC.